The subject of this entry is one TCR beta chain. Its specificity is not known. This sample is part of a study of post-analysis software for immune sequencing data. Study-wide background: Progressive-relapsing, secondary progressive and relapsing-remitting multiple sclerosis were among the disease courses included. Study-level results: Patients with multiple sclerosis recorded significantly lower normalized Chao1 diversity than controls, the study found. When patients were compared with controls, about 5 TRBV segments were more frequent, TRBV5-6, TRBV5-1 and TRBV20-1 among them.

The CDR3 length is 15 residues. J lost 10 bases, V lost 1 base, and 9 bases had no gene match. Per germline, CDR1 SGDLS and CDR2 YYNGEE. Unique molecular identifiers were carried by the TCR beta cDNA libraries. Between 1 and 10 million T cells gave rise to some 450,000 cDNA molecules. Each CDR3 protein is one row after TCRdb ran MiXCR on the PCR reads. The data hold hundreds of thousands of distinct CDR3 sequences, with around 64% observed a single time. Sequenced material: blood. The TCR sequence derives from a girl aged 2 to 9 with multiple sclerosis. The rearrangement links TRBV9 to TRBJ2-1; 9 bases match TRBD1. Here the CDR3 DNA reads TGTGCCAGCAGCGTAACGACAGGGGGGTTAGGAGAGCAGTTCTTC. Protein product: CASSVTTGGLGEQFF.